Below, one T cell receptor beta chain is given with its context. Its antigen remains unidentified. This CDR3 has 20 residues. V was shortened by 0 bases and J by 2 bases, with 26 bases between the two germline ends. Looked up from germline, CDR1 is SGHRS and CDR2 is YFSETQ. This entry is derived from a study of vaccination effects on CD4 cells after COVID-19. Study details: It was a median of 72 days after the second dose that post-vaccine samples were obtained.

Clones were sequenced by immunoSEQ multiplex PCR, and TCRdb holds only the in-frame ones, with some missing. The sample yields about 28,000 clones, over 55% seen once. Expansion with viral peptide pools was applied to antigen-specific CD4+ T cells by the ViraFEST assay prior to sequencing. With approximately ten days of culture completed, CD4+ T cells were isolated. Participants received two doses of either the BNT162b2 or mRNA-1273 vaccine. Nucleocapsid antibodies were negative in the vaccine recipients, who had never had SARS-CoV-2 infection. The J gene is TRBJ2-5, the V gene TRBV5-1, with TRBD1 as a possible D gene (5 bases). The TCR originated in a human donor who received a COVID-19 vaccine. Here the sequenced sample was CD4+ T cells from PBMCs cultured with HCoV-NL63 spike peptides, taken after COVID-19 vaccination. CDR3 loop: CASSLVGHFGSGTVQETQYF. DNA of the CDR3: TGCGCCAGCAGCTTGGTGGGGCATTTTGGTTCCGGTACTGTTCAAGAGACCCAGTACTTC.